A single sample is the source of the 20 T cell receptor beta chains below, sequenced in a study of OX40 agonist ivuxolimab in advanced cancers. Measured with immunoSEQ multiplex PCR; TCRdb has only the in-frame clones, and not every one. The sample contains around 40,000 clones, 82% of which appear only once. Sequenced material: CD4+ or CD8+ T cells sorted from blood, taken in a trial of the OX40 agonist ivuxolimab. The receptors were gathered from an adult with an advanced solid tumor such as melanoma, head and neck, liver or kidney cancer.

This chain joins TRBV25-1 and TRBJ2-3, with D perhaps matching TRBD2 (6 bases). Germline CDR1 is MGHDK and CDR2 is SYGVNS. V was shortened by 10 bases and J by 2 bases, with 16 bases between the two germline ends. This CDR3 has 14 residues. CDR3: CATTRGTLTDTQYF. CDR3 bases: TGTGCCACCACCAGAGGGACTCTCACAGATACGCAGTATTTT.

The rearrangement links TRBV30 to TRBJ2-3, with TRBD2 matching 10 bases. CDR1 is GTSNPN, CDR2 SVGIG, per germline (reference sequence). V lost 4 bases, J lost 1 base, and 11 bases stayed unmatched. This CDR3 has 17 residues. The CDR3 nucleotides are TGTGCCTGGACCCCCTCGAGGAGCGGGGGGGGCACAGATACGCAGTATTTT. Residues: CAWTPSRSGGGTDTQYF.

DNA for the CDR3: TGCGCCAGCAGCTTGAGGCTAGCGGCGAACACCGGGGAGCTGTTTTTT. It specifies CASSLRLAANTGELFF. The chain couples TRBV5-1 to TRBJ2-2, with 7 bases fitting TRBD2. Germline V CDR1 and CDR2: SGHRS, YFSETQ. This CDR3 contains 16 residues. After removal of 1 base from V and 0 bases from J, the junction contained 3 bases not matched to a gene.

CDR3 region: CASSLSGNTEAFF. The DNA for the CDR3 is TGTGCCAGCAGTTTATCCGGTAACACTGAAGCTTTCTTT. The rearrangement uses TRBV28 and TRBJ1-1; the D is unclear. The germline V and J ends were trimmed by 1 base and 2 bases, with 5 bases remaining between them. CDR1 and CDR2 from the germline V gene are MDHEN and SYDVKM. The CDR3 is 13 residues long.

The CDR3 DNA reads TGTGCCAGCAGCCTCCGACAGGGGTACAATGAGCAGTTCTTC. The encoded protein is CASSLRQGYNEQFF. The V call is TRBV7-3, the J call TRBJ2-1, with 8 bases aligning to TRBD1. Germline-derived CDR1 and CDR2 are SGHTA and FQGTGA. This CDR3 has 14 amino acids. V was pared by 5 bases and J by 4 bases, with 4 bases of the junction left unmatched. Supplemented by reference TRBV7-3 and TRBJ2-1, the full variable domain reads GAGVSQTPSNKVTEKGKYVELRCDPISGHTALYWYRQSLGQGPEFLIYFQGTGAADDSGLPNDRFFAVRPEGSVSTLKIQRTERGDSAVYLCASSLRQGYNEQFFGPGTRLTVL.

The chain employs TRBV9 and TRBJ1-5; no definite D call. Germline assignment: CDR1 SGDLS and CDR2 YYNGEE. This CDR3 has 14 residues. V was shortened by 0 bases and J by 0 bases, with 4 bases between the two germline ends. The CDR3 bases are TGTGCCAGCAGCGTAGATGGTAGCAATCAGCCCCAGCATTTT. This gives the protein CASSVDGSNQPQHF.

The chain joins TRBV6-1 to TRBJ2-5; D unclear. Germline V CDR1 and CDR2: MNHNS, SASEGT. V dropped 3 bases and J dropped 5 bases, with 1 base sitting between them. The CDR3 extends over 10 amino acids. CDR3 coding DNA: TGTGCCAGCAGTGATGAGACCCAGTACTTC. This sequence encodes CASSDETQYF.

The genes are TRBV29-1 and TRBJ2-3, with D tentatively TRBD1 (6 bases). V lost 3 bases and J lost 3, with 13 bases in between. CDR1 SQVTM and CDR2 ANQGSEA come from the germline V gene. The CDR3 is 14 amino acids. CDR3 residues: CSVDLQGGTDTQYF. CDR3 nucleotides: TGCAGCGTTGATCTACAGGGCGGGACAGATACGCAGTATTTT.

The V call is TRBV14, the J call TRBJ2-1; no firm D call. The CDR3 loop spans 13 amino acids. Germline lookup yields CDR1 SGHDN and CDR2 FVKESK. The V end lost 3 bases, the J end lost 15 bases, and 18 bases lay between the germline ends. CDR3 sequence reads: CASSHPISGRRFF. CDR3 nucleotide sequence: TGTGCCAGCAGCCACCCTATAAGTGGACGGAGGTTCTTC.

The chain combines TRBV20-1 with TRBJ2-5; D not certain. The CDR3 consists of 10 residues. V lost 7 bases and J lost 8, with 11 bases in between. The germline V gene encodes CDR1 DFQATT and CDR2 SNEGSKA (reference sequence). CDR3: CSGSRKTQYF. CDR3 bases: TGCAGTGGGTCAAGGAAAACCCAGTACTTC.

CDR3 sequence: CASSFQDNEQFF. For the CDR3, the DNA is TGTGCCAGCAGCTTCCAAGACAATGAGCAGTTCTTC. The chain carries TRBV7-3 and TRBJ2-1; D is ambiguous. The CDR3 covers 12 residues. The germline CDR1 and CDR2 sequences are SGHTA and FQGTGA. The germline V and J ends were trimmed by 3 bases and 5 bases, with 5 bases remaining between them. Using reference TRBV7-3 and TRBJ2-1 for the parts outside the CDR3, the full variable domain is GAGVSQTPSNKVTEKGKYVELRCDPISGHTALYWYRQSLGQGPEFLIYFQGTGAADDSGLPNDRFFAVRPEGSVSTLKIQRTERGDSAVYLCASSFQDNEQFFGPGTRLTVL.

The chain has TRBV10-3 and TRBJ1-1; 9 nucleotides align to TRBD1. The germline V gene has CDR1 ENHRY and CDR2 SYGVKD. J was trimmed by 5 bases and V by 10 bases; bases with no gene match: 8. The CDR3 runs 13 residues. CDR3 coding DNA: TGTGCCACAAAAACAGGGGGCAGGACTGAAGCTTTCTTT. Translated: CATKTGGRTEAFF.

This clone was seen a single time. The chain uses TRBV27 and TRBJ2-5, with D possibly TRBD2 on 6 matching bases. The CDR3 is 16 amino acids. CDR1 is MNHEY, CDR2 SMNVEV, per germline (reference sequence). Trimming shortened V by 2 bases and J by 5 bases, and 18 bases separated the two germline ends. CDR3 protein: CASSLRAGGLRETQYF. As DNA, the CDR3 is TGTGCCAGCAGTTTAAGAGCGGGCGGCCTCCGGGAGACCCAGTACTTC.

This clone turned up a few times. This rearrangement joins TRBV19 to TRBJ2-1, with D unresolved. The CDR3 runs 14 residues. The germline V gene encodes CDR1 LNHDA and CDR2 SQIVND (reference sequence). Trimming cost V 3 bases and J 4 bases, with 10 bases left between them. The CDR3 bases are TGTGCCAGTAGTATCCCAGGCTGGTACAATGAGCAGTTCTTC. It translates to CASSIPGWYNEQFF.

This chain joins TRBV5-4 and TRBJ1-3; 7 bases match TRBD1. This CDR3 contains 17 residues. V trimming: 4 bases; J trimming: 0 bases; junction bases outside the gene matches: 10. Germline V gives CDR1 SGHNT, CDR2 YYREEE (reference sequence). DNA for the CDR3: TGTGCCAGCAGCCCCTCTGGGACAGTCAGCTCTGGAAACACCATATATTTT. Translation gives CASSPSGTVSSGNTIYF.

The chain uses TRBV5-1 and TRBJ1-1; no clear D. The CDR3 spans 15 residues. Germline lookup yields CDR1 SGHRS and CDR2 YFSETQ. Trimming took 2 bases from V and 5 from J, leaving 16 bases between them. The CDR3 is CASSLRTAGGTEAFF. As DNA, the CDR3 is TGCGCCAGCAGCTTACGGACGGCGGGCGGGACTGAAGCTTTCTTT.

This clone came up once. The chain carries TRBV6-6 and TRBJ1-5; the D gene is possibly TRBD1 (5 bases). This CDR3 has 15 amino acids. V gave up 5 bases and J gave up 3 bases, with 14 bases separating them. Germline-derived CDR1 and CDR2 are MNHNY and SVGAGI (reference sequence). The chain's CDR3 is CASSPRRGNNQPQHF. DNA for the CDR3: TGTGCCAGCAGTCCCCGTAGGGGAAACAATCAGCCCCAGCATTTT.

The V and J genes are TRBV19 and TRBJ1-2, with D tentatively TRBD1 (5 bases). V dropped 11 bases and J dropped 4 bases, with 17 bases sitting between them. Germline V lookup: CDR1 LNHDA, CDR2 SQIVND (reference sequence). CDR3 size: 13 residues. CDR3 nucleotide sequence: TGTGCCGCCACCCGGGGGGGTCCCTATGGCTACACCTTC. It translates to CAATRGGPYGYTF.

The genes are TRBV6-5 and TRBJ2-5, with a tentative D call TRBD2 (6 bases). This CDR3 is built from 13 residues. Trimming took off 4 bases at V and 4 bases at J, with 10 bases between the two ends. The germline gives CDR1 MNHEY, CDR2 SVGAGI. Here the CDR3 DNA reads TGTGCCAGCAGTTGGGACTTTAGAGAGACCCAGTACTTC. Protein: CASSWDFRETQYF.

A few counts support this clone. The chain carries TRBV25-1 and TRBJ1-2; perhaps TRBD1 as D (5 bases). Germline CDR1 and CDR2: MGHDK and SYGVNS. The CDR3 is 15 residues long. V was cut by 1 base and J by 6 bases, with 15 bases left in between. CDR3 loop: CASSESHTVGDGYTF. The CDR3 DNA reads as TGTGCCAGCAGTGAATCCCACACGGTGGGGGATGGCTACACCTTC.